This TCR beta chain comes out of a study of high-grade serous ovarian cancer treatment subgroups. This CDR3 spans 12 amino acids. V lost 3 bases to trimming and J lost 7 bases, with 10 bases between them. Germline CDR1 and CDR2: SGDLS and YYNGEE. Tumor samples were taken before definitive surgery or chemotherapy. TCRdb's copy holds only in-frame clones and misses some; the assay was immunoSEQ multiplex PCR. The repertoire consists of thousands of clones, with 65% to 75% occurring once and the leading ten covering 5% to 6%. The sequencing sample was made of tumor tissue. The sequence was collected from a human donor with high-grade serous ovarian cancer. The chain recombines TRBV9 with TRBJ2-5; TRBD1 might be the D (6 bases). CDR3 nucleotide sequence: TGTGCCAGCAGCGCTATAGGGGGGACCCAGTACTTC. Encoded protein: CASSAIGGTQYF.